This T cell receptor (beta chain) was obtained from a study of blood T cell repertoires in COVID-19. Study in general: Acute and convalescent COVID-19 specimens originated in the United States, Italy and Spain.

Assignment of participants to cohorts was predicated upon participant-reported clinical history. In the original workflow: How many nucleated cells were present was estimated from reference gene primer amplification. Data came from immunoSEQ multiplex PCR; TCRdb stores just in-frame clones and leaves some out. That table supplies the V and J calls and clone size; D and trimming were determined from the DNA. Of approximately 260,000 clones in the sample, around 80% are singletons; the top ten hold approximately 4.5%. Sequencing was carried out using PBMCs or T cells enriched from blood (not recorded which). The receptor's source is a man aged 25-45 years with acute COVID-19.

DNA for the CDR3: TGTGCCAGCAGGGGTAACAGGGCTTTCTCTGGAAACACCATATATTTT. This sequence encodes CASRGNRAFSGNTIYF. The rearrangement joins TRBV2 to TRBJ1-3; perhaps TRBD1 as D (6 bases). From germline, CDR1 is SNHLY and CDR2 FYNNEI. Trimming cost V 6 bases and J 0 bases, with 15 bases left between them. This CDR3 comprises 16 residues.